Presented here are 14 T cell receptor beta chains from one specimen sequenced in a study of T-cell reconstitution after alpha-beta-depleted transplantation in children. A library of TCRbeta sequences, prepared with unique molecular identifiers, was generated. TCRdb re-derived calls from the PCR reads in MiXCR, one entry per CDR3 protein. This sample has some 220,000 distinct CDR3 sequences, with roughly a tenth found just once. This specimen was PBMCs from the stem cell graft donor, taken from the stem cell graft. The origin of the receptors is a human donor who donated a stem cell graft to a child with acute lymphoblastic leukemia.

The V call is TRBV5-1, the J call TRBJ2-1; TRBD1 might be the D (6 bases). The CDR3 contains 15 residues. V was shortened by 4 bases and J by 6 bases, with 17 bases between the two germline ends. CDR1 and CDR2 from the germline V gene are SGHRS and YFSETQ. The CDR3 loop is CASSQGGSLVNEQFF. The CDR3 coding sequence is TGCGCCAGCAGCCAAGGGGGATCCCTCGTCAATGAGCAGTTCTTC.

V gene TRBV16 combines with J gene TRBJ1-3; maybe TRBD1 (5 bases). Per germline, CDR1 KGHSY and CDR2 FQNENV. The ends were cut back, 4 bases at V and 4 bases at J, with 14 bases in the middle. The CDR3 sequence is 15 residues long. The CDR3, as DNA: TGTGCCAGCAGCCCTCGTGGGGCGGGAGGAAACACCATATATTTT. Its translation: CASSPRGAGGNTIYF.

This clonotype was seen a few times. The chain joins TRBV11-2 to TRBJ2-2; a possible D gene is TRBD1 (5 bases). Per germline, CDR1 SGHAT and CDR2 FQNNGV. The ends were cut back, 7 bases at V and 0 bases at J, with 15 bases in the middle. CDR3 size: 16 residues. This CDR3 reads CASNTKGFPNTGELFF. The CDR3 DNA sequence: TGTGCCAGCAACACGAAGGGGTTCCCGAACACCGGGGAGCTGTTTTTT.

The V and J genes are TRBV18 and TRBJ1-2; no definite D call. Germline CDR1 reads KGHSH; CDR2 reads LQKENI. The CDR3 sequence is 13 residues long. V was shortened by 6 bases and J by 2 bases, with 10 bases between the two germline ends. The CDR3 DNA reads as TGTGCCAGCTCCTCCGTGGGAAACTATGGCTACACCTTC. It specifies CASSSVGNYGYTF.

V is TRBV7-2 and J is TRBJ1-1, with TRBD1 matching over 8 bases. Germline trimming cut 4 bases from V and 4 bases from J; bases unmatched to any gene: 5. From germline, CDR1 is SGHTA and CDR2 FQGNSA. The CDR3 extends over 14 amino acids. CDR3 residues: CASSSQQGGTEAFF. The CDR3 nucleotides read TGTGCCAGCAGCTCTCAACAGGGGGGCACTGAAGCTTTCTTT.

This clonotype was seen a handful of times. This chain connects TRBV20-1 to TRBJ2-7; D tentatively reads TRBD1 or TRBD2 (6 bases each). Germline values: CDR1 DFQATT, CDR2 SNEGSKA (reference sequence). The CDR3 runs 14 residues. V shed 6 bases and J shed 0 bases, with 15 bases lying between them. The CDR3 nucleotides are TGCAGTGCCAAGACGGGGGCTAGCTCCTACGAGCAGTACTTC. Its translation: CSAKTGASSYEQYF.

V gene TRBV19 combines with J gene TRBJ2-2; no clear D. V lost 6 bases, J lost 5 bases, and 10 bases lay in between. This CDR3 has 13 amino acids. The germline gives CDR1 LNHDA, CDR2 SQIVND (reference sequence). CDR3 residues: CASRLTLTGELFF. CDR3 coding DNA: TGTGCCAGTAGGCTTACTCTGACCGGGGAGCTGTTTTTT.

This clonotype has a handful of counts. V usage is TRBV6-1 and J usage is TRBJ1-6; 7 positions match TRBD1. There are 15 residues in the CDR3. J lost 6 bases, V lost 6 bases, and 8 bases had no gene match. Germline V gives CDR1 MNHNS, CDR2 SASEGT. CDR3 region: CASSPDRAGNSPLHF. In DNA form, the CDR3 reads TGTGCCAGCAGCCCTGACAGGGCGGGTAATTCACCCCTCCACTTT.

The chain couples TRBV5-6 to TRBJ1-1; 9 positions agree with TRBD1. The length of the CDR3 is 19 residues. CDR1 and CDR2 from the germline V gene are SGHDT and YYEEEE. The trim removed 3 bases at V and 5 bases at J, leaving 20 bases unmatched. The chain's CDR3 is CASSSPSDYHGTGSTEAFF. The CDR3 DNA follows: TGTGCCAGCAGCTCCCCCAGCGACTACCACGGGACAGGGTCGACTGAAGCTTTCTTT.

This clonotype was counted a few times. The chain carries TRBV7-9 and TRBJ1-3; tentatively, D is TRBD1 (5 bases). Germline CDR1 is SEHNR and CDR2 is FQNEAQ (reference sequence). The CDR3 runs 15 residues. Trimming removed 6 bases from V and 0 bases from J, with 12 bases in between. The CDR3 nucleotides are TGTGCCAGCAGACGACAGTTCGACTCTGGAAACACCATATATTTT. Protein product: CASRRQFDSGNTIYF.

This clonotype was picked up a small number of times. CDR3 nucleotide sequence: TGTGCCTGGGGAGGGGGGCGGGGGGGCTCCTACAATGAGCAGTTCTTC. This sequence encodes CAWGGGRGGSYNEQFF. This chain connects TRBV30 to TRBJ2-1; 9 bases fit TRBD2. The CDR3 loop spans 16 amino acids. The germline CDR1 and CDR2 sequences are GTSNPN and SVGIG (reference sequence). V was pared by 5 bases and J by 0 bases, with 8 bases of the junction left unmatched.

CDR3 loop: CSATRGANEKLFF. CDR3 nucleotide sequence: TGCAGTGCTACCCGGGGGGCTAATGAAAAACTGTTTTTT. The chain links TRBV20-1 to TRBJ1-4, with a possible D match to TRBD1 (5 bases). The ends were cut back, 4 bases at V and 3 bases at J, with 9 bases in the middle. This CDR3 is built from 13 residues. Germline-derived CDR1 and CDR2 are DFQATT and SNEGSKA (reference sequence).

The table lists this clonotype with a few counts. The rearrangement joins TRBV4-1 to TRBJ2-7; 9 nucleotides match TRBD2. The germline V gene encodes CDR1 MGHRA and CDR2 YSYEKL. J gave up 1 base and V 0 bases, and 10 bases lay outside the gene matches. The CDR3 covers 18 residues. The CDR3 protein is CASSQEWIRSGGSYEQYF. CDR3 DNA sequence: TGCGCCAGCAGCCAAGAATGGATACGGAGCGGGGGGTCCTACGAGCAGTACTTC.

There are a few counts of this clonotype. This chain connects TRBV7-2 to TRBJ2-1, with TRBD2 matching 8 bases. The CDR3 length is 16 residues. Germline CDR1 is SGHTA and CDR2 is FQGNSA. V was clipped by 5 bases and J by 4 bases; unmatched bases: 10. CDR3 sequence (DNA): TGTGCCAGCAGCGTCGGGGGGGACTCGTCGTACAATGAGCAGTTCTTC. Translation: CASSVGGDSSYNEQFF.